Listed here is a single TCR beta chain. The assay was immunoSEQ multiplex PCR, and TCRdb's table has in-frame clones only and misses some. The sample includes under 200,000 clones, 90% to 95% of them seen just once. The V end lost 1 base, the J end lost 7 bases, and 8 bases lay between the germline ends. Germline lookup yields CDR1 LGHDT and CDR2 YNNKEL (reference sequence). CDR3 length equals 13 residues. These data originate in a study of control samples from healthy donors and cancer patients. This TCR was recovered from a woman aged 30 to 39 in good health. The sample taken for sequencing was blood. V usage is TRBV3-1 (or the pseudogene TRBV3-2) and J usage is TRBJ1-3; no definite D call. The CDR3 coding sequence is TGTGCCAGCAGCCAAGCCCGAAGGAACACCATATATTTT. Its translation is CASSQARRNTIYF.